Each of the 25 T cell receptor beta chains below was sequenced from the same sample in a study of shared clonotypes between healthy human individuals. This table comes from immunoSEQ multiplex PCR, and its TCRdb copy is limited to in-frame clones, with some not included. The repertoire holds about 2.4 million clones, with 90% to 95% as singletons. The sample consisted of naive CD4+ T cells from PBMCs. Subset: CD45RA+ positively selected. The source of these receptors is a man between 18 and 35 years old in good health. Some clones in this sample may be carry-over from other donors' samples.

J is TRBJ2-2 and V is TRBV5-4, with 7 nucleotides matching TRBD1. CDR1 is SGHNT, CDR2 YYREEE, per germline (reference sequence). This CDR3 spans 13 amino acids. Unmatched junction bases numbered 5, after V lost 3 bases and J lost 9 bases. CDR3 DNA sequence: TGTGCCAGCAGCTCCCCAGGGGGTAGGGAGCTGTTTTTT. The encoded protein is CASSSPGGRELFF.

This rearrangement joins TRBV7-2 to TRBJ2-3; D remains ambiguous. With 4 bases removed from V and 7 bases from J, the gap between germline ends came to 12 bases. Per germline, CDR1 SGHTA and CDR2 FQGNSA. The CDR3 covers 13 residues. CDR3 DNA sequence: TGTGCCAGCAGCTCCTCCCTTATCAATACGCAGTATTTT. Its translation: CASSSSLINTQYF.

This chain uses TRBV7-9 with TRBJ2-5, with 7 bases identical to TRBD2. The CDR3 runs 18 residues. Per the germline V gene, CDR1 is SEHNR and CDR2 is FQNEAQ (reference sequence). V shed 2 bases, J shed 5 bases, and the junction held 17 bases outside the gene matches. The CDR3: CASSLKGAERDSLETQYF. As DNA, the CDR3 is TGTGCCAGCAGCTTAAAAGGGGCGGAGCGGGATTCTTTGGAGACCCAGTACTTC.

The table lists this clone with a few counts. The chain is built from TRBV7-2 and TRBJ1-1, with 9 bases identical to TRBD1. The trim removed 8 bases at V and 11 bases at J, leaving 12 bases unmatched. Germline V CDR1 and CDR2: SGHTA, FQGNSA. The CDR3 contains 13 residues. The CDR3 nucleotides read TGTGCCAGCGGAAGAGACAGGGGGTTTGCGGCTTTCTTT. This codes for CASGRDRGFAAFF.

This sequence joins TRBV11-2 and TRBJ2-7, with D unresolved. The V end was cut by 1 base, the J end by 6 bases, with 13 bases between. Per germline, CDR1 SGHAT and CDR2 FQNNGV. The CDR3 contains 14 residues. CDR3 nucleotides: TGTGCCAGCAGCTTAGTAGATGGGCCGGGCGAGCAGTACTTC. Translated: CASSLVDGPGEQYF.

The chain carries TRBV5-1 and TRBJ2-5; possibly TRBD2 for D (6 bases). The closer fit of TRBJ2-7 to the DNA end suggests the J call may be wrong. Germline CDR1 reads SGHRS; CDR2 reads YFSETQ. This CDR3 is built from 15 residues. CDR3 in amino acids: CASSFSTSRDYEQYF. DNA for the CDR3: TGCGCCAGCAGCTTTAGTACTTCGCGGGACTACGAGCAGTACTTC.

The chain carries TRBV11-3 and TRBJ2-2; possibly TRBD2 for D (6 bases). There are 18 residues in the CDR3. The V end was cut by 0 bases, the J end by 3 bases, with 17 bases between. The germline V gene has CDR1 SGHNT and CDR2 YENEEA. CDR3 amino acids: CASSLDTRAAGHTGELFF. The CDR3 nucleotides are TGTGCCAGCAGCTTAGATACACGGGCAGCGGGCCACACCGGGGAGCTGTTTTTT.

This rearrangement joins TRBV18 to TRBJ1-1; D is perhaps TRBD1 (5 bases). Germline V gives CDR1 KGHSH, CDR2 LQKENI. The germline V and J ends were trimmed by 0 bases and 4 bases, with 12 bases remaining between them. CDR3 length equals 15 residues. Here the CDR3 DNA reads TGTGCCAGCTCACCACCCGGGGGGGGAGCCACTGAAGCTTTCTTT. Its protein product is CASSPPGGGATEAFF.

The chain links TRBV6-1 to TRBJ2-5, with D perhaps TRBD2 (6 bases). The CDR3 totals 13 residues. Germline CDR1 and CDR2: MNHNS and SASEGT. Trimming cost V 8 bases and J 7 bases, with 17 bases left between them. In DNA form, the CDR3 reads TGTGCCAGCGCGTCGGGGGTAGCCGGGACCCAGTACTTC. Its translation: CASASGVAGTQYF.

The chain joins TRBV27 to TRBJ2-7; D not resolved. V was pared by 8 bases and J by 7 bases, with 18 bases between. The CDR3 extends over 13 amino acids. Per germline, CDR1 MNHEY and CDR2 SMNVEV (reference sequence). The CDR3 here is CASSLSAPREQYF. In DNA form, the CDR3 reads TGTGCCAGCTCTCTCTCAGCCCCGCGGGAGCAGTACTTC.

The chain links TRBV28 to TRBJ2-7; perhaps TRBD2 as D (5 bases). The V gene's germline CDR1 is MDHEN and CDR2 SYDVKM. The CDR3 extends over 16 amino acids. Trimming took 0 bases from V and 6 from J, leaving 18 bases between them. CDR3 amino acids: CASSLWRRRYRPEQYF. In nucleotides, the CDR3 is TGTGCCAGCAGTTTATGGCGTCGGAGGTATCGCCCCGAGCAGTACTTC.

This clone showed up just once. V and J are TRBV14 and TRBJ2-2; D is ambiguous. Looked up from germline, CDR1 is SGHDN and CDR2 is FVKESK. The CDR3 is made up of 14 amino acids. Between the trimmed V and J ends, which lost 3 bases and 4 bases, there was a span of 9 bases. Written as DNA, the CDR3 is TGTGCCAGCAGCCAGACCCGAATCACCGGGGAGCTGTTTTTT. It encodes CASSQTRITGELFF.

The CDR3: CASSGRWDIPNTGELFF. CDR3 sequence (DNA): TGTGCCAGCAGCGGCAGGTGGGACATACCGAACACCGGGGAGCTGTTTTTT. The chain combines TRBV11-2 with TRBJ2-2, with TRBD1 as a possible D gene (6 bases). Germline V gene sequence: CDR1 SGHAT, CDR2 FQNNGV. This CDR3 comprises 17 residues. V dropped 5 bases and J dropped 0 bases, with 16 bases sitting between them.

On this clone itself: The sample holds other DNA sequences that translate to the same CDR3. The chain has TRBV7-2 and TRBJ2-7; unclear D gene. The V gene lost 1 base and the J gene lost 1 base, with 8 bases spanning the gap. The CDR3 covers 14 residues. Germline assignment: CDR1 SGHTA and CDR2 FQGNSA. The DNA of the CDR3 is TGTGCCAGCAGCTTAGTCTCAGGATCCTACGAGCAGTACTTC. Protein sequence: CASSLVSGSYEQYF.

The V gene is TRBV6-5, the J gene TRBJ2-7; the D gene could be TRBD1 or TRBD2 (5 bases each). CDR1 is MNHEY and CDR2 is SVGAGI in the germline V gene. Trimming took 2 bases from V and 5 from J, leaving 13 bases between them. The CDR3 extends over 14 amino acids. The CDR3 loop reads CASSYPGRPHEQYF. The DNA of the CDR3 is TGTGCCAGCAGTTACCCGGGACGTCCCCACGAGCAGTACTTC.

Comments on this clone: The identical CDR3 is also encoded by other nucleotide sequences in the sample. This chain connects TRBV18 to TRBJ1-1, with D unresolved. CDR1 and CDR2 from the germline V gene are KGHSH and LQKENI. Between the trimmed V and J ends, which lost 3 bases and 3 bases, there was a span of 8 bases. The CDR3 is 13 amino acids. CDR3 amino acids: CASSPRADTEAFF. DNA of the CDR3: TGTGCCAGCTCACCCCGGGCGGACACTGAAGCTTTCTTT.

The chain employs TRBV14 and TRBJ2-1; 8 bases are shared with TRBD2. The germline V gene has CDR1 SGHDN and CDR2 FVKESK. The CDR3 extends over 17 amino acids. The V segment lost 4 bases and the J segment 1 base; nucleotides outside the gene matches: 9. The CDR3 coding sequence is TGTGCCAGCAGCCCCTCACTAGCGGCCATTTCCTACAATGAGCAGTTCTTC. Protein product: CASSPSLAAISYNEQFF.

The chain uses TRBV10-3 and TRBJ1-4, with unresolved D. Germline values: CDR1 ENHRY, CDR2 SYGVKD. V dropped 1 base and J dropped 8 bases, with 8 bases sitting between them. The CDR3 runs to 13 residues. The CDR3 sequence is CAISEFGGEKLFF. The CDR3 coding sequence is TGTGCCATCAGTGAGTTCGGAGGGGAAAAACTGTTTTTT.

The chain couples TRBV6-5 to TRBJ2-2; D gene ambiguous. CDR3 size: 12 residues. V lost 5 bases, J lost 7 bases, and 8 bases lay in between. CDR1 is MNHEY and CDR2 is SVGAGI in the germline V gene. The CDR3 bases are TGTGCCAGCAGTCCGCCATTCGGGGAGCTGTTTTTT. Amino acids: CASSPPFGELFF.

The V and J genes are TRBV7-9 and TRBJ2-7; no clear D gene. The germline CDR1 and CDR2 sequences are SEHNR and FQNEAQ (reference sequence). V was pared by 1 base and J by 3 bases, with 10 bases between. The CDR3 runs to 14 residues. CDR3 in DNA: TGTGCCAGCAGCTTAGAAGCCAGAATCTACGAGCAGTACTTC. Translated, it gives CASSLEARIYEQYF.

The chain is built from TRBV6-6 and TRBJ1-4, with D hard to call. The CDR3 loop spans 15 amino acids. The germline V gene has CDR1 MNHNY and CDR2 SVGAGI (reference sequence). Trimming removed 6 bases from V and 5 bases from J, with 16 bases in between. The DNA of the CDR3 is TGTGCCAGCAGAGGCTCATCCCCGAGCAATGAAAAACTGTTTTTT. This codes for CASRGSSPSNEKLFF.

This chain links TRBV4-1 with TRBJ1-4, with D possibly being TRBD1 (5 bases). V was clipped by 4 bases and J by 3 bases, with 9 bases between them. Looked up from germline, CDR1 is MGHRA and CDR2 is YSYEKL. This CDR3 is built from 14 residues. In DNA, the CDR3 is TGCGCCAGCAGCCTCGGGGCGGCTAATGAAAAACTGTTTTTT. Amino acids: CASSLGAANEKLFF.

The chain has TRBV15 and TRBJ1-4; D is unclear. Germline V lookup: CDR1 LNHNV, CDR2 YYDKDF (reference sequence). Between the trimmed V and J ends, which lost 0 bases and 8 bases, there was a span of 13 bases. This CDR3 has 15 residues. CDR3 sequence reads: CATSRDPGTSEKLFF. The CDR3 nucleotides read TGTGCCACCAGCAGAGACCCGGGAACGAGCGAAAAACTGTTTTTT.

This chain links TRBV28 with TRBJ2-3; 14 nucleotides match TRBD2. The length of the CDR3 is 15 residues. CDR1 is MDHEN and CDR2 is SYDVKM in the germline V gene. V was pared by 7 bases and J by 2 bases, with 2 bases of the junction left unmatched. CDR3 amino acids: CASTTSGRVTDTQYF. The CDR3 DNA reads as TGTGCCAGCACGACTAGCGGGAGGGTCACAGATACGCAGTATTTT.

This rearrangement joins TRBV28 to TRBJ2-7; 12 bases fit TRBD2. This CDR3 is 17 amino acids long. The V gene end was trimmed by 8 bases and the J gene end by 2 bases; junction bases not matched to a gene: 13. CDR1 is MDHEN and CDR2 is SYDVKM in the germline V gene. The CDR3 nucleotides read TGTGCCAGCCACAGGCGACTAGCGGGAGACTTAACCTACGAGCAGTACTTC. It is translated as CASHRRLAGDLTYEQYF.